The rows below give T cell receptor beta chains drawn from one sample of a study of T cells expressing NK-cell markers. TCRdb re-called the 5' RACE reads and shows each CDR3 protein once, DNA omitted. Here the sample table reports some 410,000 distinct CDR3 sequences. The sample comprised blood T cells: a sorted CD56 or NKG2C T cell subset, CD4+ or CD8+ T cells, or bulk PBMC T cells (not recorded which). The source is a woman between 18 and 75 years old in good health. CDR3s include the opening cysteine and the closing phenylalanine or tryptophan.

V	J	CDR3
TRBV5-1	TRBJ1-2	CASSLGDRSDYGYTF
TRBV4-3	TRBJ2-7	CASSHFTGSPGYEQYF
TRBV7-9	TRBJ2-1	CASSPWGEGQFF
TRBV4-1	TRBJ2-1	CASSQPGTKNEQFF
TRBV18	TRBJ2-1	CASSQFGTEGHEQFF
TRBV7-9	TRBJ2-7	CASSFRTTSGSNEQYF
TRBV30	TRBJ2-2	CAWSEERGELFF
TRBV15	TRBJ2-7	CATSTGASYEQYF
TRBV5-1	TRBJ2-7	CASSFDSLSTYEQYF
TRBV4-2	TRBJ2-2	CASSPGGRGTDTGELFF
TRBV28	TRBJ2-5	CASNLRGPSAETQYF
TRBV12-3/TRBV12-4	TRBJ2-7	CASSLAGLEQYF
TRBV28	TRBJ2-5	CASTPPGLAGGEETQYF
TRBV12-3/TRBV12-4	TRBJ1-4	CASSSTGRGEKLFF
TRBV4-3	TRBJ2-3	CASSQDLSDGSTDTQYF
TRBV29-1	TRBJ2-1	CSVGLFETGEQFF
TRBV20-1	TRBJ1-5	CSTSQGDNQPQHF
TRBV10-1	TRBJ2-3	CASSVLGDTQYF
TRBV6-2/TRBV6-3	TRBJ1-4	CASNRGPTNEKLFF
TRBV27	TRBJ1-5	CASSFRHHQPQHF
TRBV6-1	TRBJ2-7	CASSRTGTASYEQYF
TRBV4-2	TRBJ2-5	CASSQDSREGGETQYF
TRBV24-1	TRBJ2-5	CATSRQGSTQYF
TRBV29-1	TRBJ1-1	CSVAGGTRNTEAFF
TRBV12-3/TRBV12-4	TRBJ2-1	CASRILGAGTEQFF
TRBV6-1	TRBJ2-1	CASSTHRLDEQFF
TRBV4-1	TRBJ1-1	CASSQARGTLDTEAFF
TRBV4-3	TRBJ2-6	CASSQVGRGANVLTF
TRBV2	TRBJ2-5	CASSEGQETQYF
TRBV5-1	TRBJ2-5	CASSPISGRAVETQYF
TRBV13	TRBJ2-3	CASSGDRVNTQYF
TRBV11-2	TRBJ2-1	CASRFPGGRYNEQFF
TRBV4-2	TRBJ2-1	CASSQAQGLVF
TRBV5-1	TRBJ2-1	CASSGLAVQNEQFF
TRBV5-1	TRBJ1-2	CASSLLEEGYTF
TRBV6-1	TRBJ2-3	CAGGNTDTQYF
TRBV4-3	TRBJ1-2	CASRRGGGNYGYTF
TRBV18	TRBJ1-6	CASSFGQGGLYNSPLHF
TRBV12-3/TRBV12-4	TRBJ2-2	CASAENTGELFF
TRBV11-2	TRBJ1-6	CASSSGQGGNSPLHF
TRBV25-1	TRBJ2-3	CASSAWEGTDTQYF
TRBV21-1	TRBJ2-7	CASIPALAGTCLNTYEQYF
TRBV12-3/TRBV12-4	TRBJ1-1	CASSAEPTEAFF
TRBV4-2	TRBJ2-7	CVSSQRVGTGFYEQYF
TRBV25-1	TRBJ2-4	CASRSALGAARENIQYF
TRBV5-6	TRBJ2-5	CASSLALETQYF
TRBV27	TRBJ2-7	CASSLYRQAYEQYF
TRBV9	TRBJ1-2	CASSTRANRGHGYTF
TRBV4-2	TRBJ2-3	CASSQVVAGEDTQYF
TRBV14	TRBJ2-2	CASSQPGLAGDTGELFF